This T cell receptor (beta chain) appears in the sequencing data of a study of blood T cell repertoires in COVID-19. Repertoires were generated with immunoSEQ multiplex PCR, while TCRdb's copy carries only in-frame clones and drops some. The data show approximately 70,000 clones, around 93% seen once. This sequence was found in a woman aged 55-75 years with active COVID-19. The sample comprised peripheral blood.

The DNA for the CDR3 is TGTGCCACCAGTGATCCCCGAGGACTCAACAATGAGCAGTTCTTC. It encodes CATSDPRGLNNEQFF. The chain carries TRBV24-1 and TRBJ2-1, with D possibly being TRBD2 (5 bases). The length of the CDR3 is 15 residues. Germline lookup yields CDR1 KGHDR and CDR2 SFDVKD. Trimming took 3 bases from V and 5 from J, leaving 13 bases between them.